This entry concerns a single T cell receptor (beta chain). Its cognate antigen has yet to be identified. Per-base quality was not reported, and no clone a single base away is much larger than it. The sample comes from a study of blood T cell repertoires in COVID-19 (dated by TCRdb to 2018 to 2020). Regarding the complete study: The collaborator samples originated in the United States, Italy and Spain and spanned the acute and convalescent phases of COVID-19. The prospective study material was composed of cDNA or gDNA derived from T cells, B-cell-depleted T cells, or PBMCs. The dataset comprised deeply sampled blood TCRbeta repertoires from subjects exposed to, actively infected with, or recovered from COVID-19. A freely available public database, intended as a resource for researchers studying the immune response to SARS-CoV-2, is where the repertoires were released. The samples were drawn from the first 160 participants of the ongoing ImmuneRACE study and from 1,254 subjects provided by 6 global collaborators. The sample metadata nearly always contained a de-identified subject ID, COVID-19 status, age in years and sex. Where HLA class I and class II types were available, the types were taken from metadata supplied by the sample provider, not from assay-based typing. General conclusions and limits of the study: Clinical and demographic metadata were provided uncurated, with the amount varying by source and participant.

TCRbeta CDR3 regions were amplified from genomic DNA using the immunoSEQ Assay, a bias-controlled multiplex PCR. The paper's data handling went like this. Within the assay, amplification of reference gene primers was used to estimate how many nucleated cells each sample contained. To quantify the absolute abundance of each unique TCRbeta CDR3 rearrangement, sequence reads were collapsed and filtered. For each sample, productive Simpson clonality was calculated by taking the square root of Simpson's diversity index across productive rearrangements. TCRdb took over this immuneACCESS table, retaining in-frame rearrangements with V and J assigned. Such tables are incomplete; in checked studies, under half of the missing clones stem from an unresolved V gene, and the remainder is unexplained. The V and J calls and the clone size are those of that table, but D and trimming were determined from the DNA. The sample has about 370,000 clones on record, around 89% of them singletons. The ten most abundant clones make up less than 1.2% of the sample.

Participants in the prospective study were aged about 18 to 95 years, lived in 20 to 30 United States geographic areas, and enrolled through a virtual design. In the prospective study, cohorts were assigned on the basis of participant-reported clinical history obtained from a screening survey and a study questionnaire. Recovered participants in ImmuneRACE Cohort 3 were defined as having two consecutive negative NP/OP PCR tests, clearance from a healthcare professional, or resolution of symptoms. Mobile phlebotomists in the prospective study collected whole blood, serum and a nasopharyngeal or oropharyngeal swab from every participant. Additional blood draws and questionnaires over a 2-month period could optionally be provided by prospective study participants. Before DNA extraction, blood samples from the prospective study were shipped at room temperature or frozen. This TCR derives from a young man who had recovered from COVID-19. The sample taken for sequencing was PBMCs or T cells enriched from blood (not recorded which).

The CDR3 region reads CASSYWGRRNTEAFF. The nucleotides read TGTGCCAGCAGTTACTGGGGGCGCAGGAACACTGAAGCTTTCTTT. The rearranged segments are TRBV6-5 and TRBJ1-1; TRBD1 is perhaps the D gene, given 6 matching bases. Sequences MNHEY (CDR1) and SVGAGI (CDR2) are obtained from the germline V gene. Between the V and J ends, shortened by 1 base and 1 base respectively, the junction contains 10 bases. Reading from cysteine to phenylalanine, the CDR3 counts 15 amino acids. Here the CDR3 DNA is all that survives: 45 bases in frame from base 1.